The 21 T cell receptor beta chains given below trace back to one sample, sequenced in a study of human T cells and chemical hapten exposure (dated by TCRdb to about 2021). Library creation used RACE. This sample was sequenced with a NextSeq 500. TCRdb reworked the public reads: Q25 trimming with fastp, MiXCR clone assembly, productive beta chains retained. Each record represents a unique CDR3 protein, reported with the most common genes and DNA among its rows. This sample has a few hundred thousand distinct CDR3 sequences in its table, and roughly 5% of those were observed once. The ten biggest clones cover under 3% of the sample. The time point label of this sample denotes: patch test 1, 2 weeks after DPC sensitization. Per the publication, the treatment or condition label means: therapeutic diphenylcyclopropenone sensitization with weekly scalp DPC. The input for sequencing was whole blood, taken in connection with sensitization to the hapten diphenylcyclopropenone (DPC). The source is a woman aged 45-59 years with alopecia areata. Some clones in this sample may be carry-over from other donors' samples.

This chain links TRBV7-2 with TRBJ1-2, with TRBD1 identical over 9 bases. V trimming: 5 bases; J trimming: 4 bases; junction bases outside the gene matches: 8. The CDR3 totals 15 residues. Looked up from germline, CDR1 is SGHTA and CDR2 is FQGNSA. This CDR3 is CASSLGTGMGYGYTF. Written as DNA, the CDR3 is TGTGCCAGCAGCCTGGGGACAGGGATGGGCTATGGCTACACCTTC.

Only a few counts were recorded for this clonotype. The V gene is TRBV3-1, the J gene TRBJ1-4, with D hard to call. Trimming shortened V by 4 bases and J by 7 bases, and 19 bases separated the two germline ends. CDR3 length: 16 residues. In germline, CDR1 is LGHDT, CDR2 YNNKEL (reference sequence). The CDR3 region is CASSLGGKGGSEKLFF. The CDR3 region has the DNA TGTGCCAGCAGCCTGGGCGGTAAAGGAGGCAGTGAAAAACTGTTTTTT.

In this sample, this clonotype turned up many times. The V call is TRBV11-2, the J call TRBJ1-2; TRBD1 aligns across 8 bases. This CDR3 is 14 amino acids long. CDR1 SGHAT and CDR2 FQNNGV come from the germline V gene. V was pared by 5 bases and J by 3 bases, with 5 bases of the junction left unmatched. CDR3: CASSAQGEDYGYTF. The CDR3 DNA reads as TGTGCCAGCAGCGCACAGGGGGAAGACTATGGCTACACCTTC.

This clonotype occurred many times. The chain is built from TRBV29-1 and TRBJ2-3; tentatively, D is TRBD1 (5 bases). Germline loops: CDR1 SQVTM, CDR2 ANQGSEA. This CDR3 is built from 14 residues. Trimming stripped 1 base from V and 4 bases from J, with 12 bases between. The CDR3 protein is CSVEGGERADTQYF. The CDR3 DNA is TGCAGCGTTGAAGGGGGCGAGCGAGCAGATACGCAGTATTTT.

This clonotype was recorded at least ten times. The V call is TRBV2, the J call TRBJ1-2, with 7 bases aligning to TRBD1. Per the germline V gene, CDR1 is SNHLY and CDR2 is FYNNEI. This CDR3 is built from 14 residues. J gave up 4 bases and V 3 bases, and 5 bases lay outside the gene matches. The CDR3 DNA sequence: TGTGCCAGCAGTGACTCGAGACAGGGCTATGGCTACACCTTC. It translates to CASSDSRQGYGYTF.

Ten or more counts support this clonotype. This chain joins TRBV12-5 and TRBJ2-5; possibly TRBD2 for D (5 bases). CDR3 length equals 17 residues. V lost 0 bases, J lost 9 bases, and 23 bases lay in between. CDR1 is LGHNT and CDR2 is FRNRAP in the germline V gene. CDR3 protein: CASGLVADGQLAGAQYF. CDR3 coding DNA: TGTGCTAGTGGTTTGGTAGCGGACGGTCAGCTCGCCGGGGCCCAGTACTTC.

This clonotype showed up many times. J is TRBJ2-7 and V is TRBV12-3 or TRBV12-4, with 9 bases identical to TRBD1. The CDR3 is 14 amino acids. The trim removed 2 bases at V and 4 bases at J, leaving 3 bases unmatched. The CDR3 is CASSLLGQGYEQYF. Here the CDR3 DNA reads TGTGCCAGCAGTTTATTGGGACAGGGTTACGAGCAGTACTTC.

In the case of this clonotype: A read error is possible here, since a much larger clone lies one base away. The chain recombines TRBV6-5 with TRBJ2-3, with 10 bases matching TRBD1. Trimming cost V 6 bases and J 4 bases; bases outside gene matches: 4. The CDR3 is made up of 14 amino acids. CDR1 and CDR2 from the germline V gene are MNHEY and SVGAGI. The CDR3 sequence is CASSYGTGADTQYF. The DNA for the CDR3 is TGTGCCAGCAGCTACGGGACAGGGGCAGATACGCAGTATTTT.

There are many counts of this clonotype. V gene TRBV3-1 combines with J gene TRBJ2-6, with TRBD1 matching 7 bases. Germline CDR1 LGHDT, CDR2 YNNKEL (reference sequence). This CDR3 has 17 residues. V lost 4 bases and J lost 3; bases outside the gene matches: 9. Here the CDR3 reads CASSRRGSKGGANVLTF. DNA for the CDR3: TGTGCCAGCAGCCGCAGGGGGTCCAAAGGTGGGGCCAACGTCCTGACTTTC.

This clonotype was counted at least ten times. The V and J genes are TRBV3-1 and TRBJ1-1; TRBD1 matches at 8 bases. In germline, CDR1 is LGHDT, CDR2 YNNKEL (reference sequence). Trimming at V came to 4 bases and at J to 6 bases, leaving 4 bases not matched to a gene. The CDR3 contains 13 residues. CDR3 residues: CASSLRQGPEAFF. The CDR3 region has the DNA TGTGCCAGCAGCCTCCGACAGGGGCCTGAAGCTTTCTTT.

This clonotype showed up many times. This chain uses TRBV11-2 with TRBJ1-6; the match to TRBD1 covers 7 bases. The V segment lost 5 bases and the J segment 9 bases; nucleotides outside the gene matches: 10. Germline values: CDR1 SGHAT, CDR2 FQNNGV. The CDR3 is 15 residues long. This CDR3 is CASSPGGGLGSPLHF. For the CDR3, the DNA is TGTGCCAGCAGCCCAGGAGGGGGCCTGGGTTCACCCCTCCACTTT.

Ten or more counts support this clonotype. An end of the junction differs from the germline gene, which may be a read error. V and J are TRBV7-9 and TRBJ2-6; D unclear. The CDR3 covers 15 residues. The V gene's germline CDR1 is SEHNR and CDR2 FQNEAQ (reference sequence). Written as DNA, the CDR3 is TGTGCCAGCACCTTAGTAGGTTCTGGGGCCAACGTCCTGACTTTC. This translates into CASTLVGSGANVLTF.

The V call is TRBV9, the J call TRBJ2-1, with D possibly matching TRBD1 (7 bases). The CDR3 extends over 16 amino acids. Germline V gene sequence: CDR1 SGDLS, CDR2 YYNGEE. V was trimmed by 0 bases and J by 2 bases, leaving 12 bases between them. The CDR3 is CASSVEAGGPYNEQFF. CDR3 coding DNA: TGTGCCAGCAGCGTAGAGGCAGGGGGGCCCTACAATGAGCAGTTCTTC.

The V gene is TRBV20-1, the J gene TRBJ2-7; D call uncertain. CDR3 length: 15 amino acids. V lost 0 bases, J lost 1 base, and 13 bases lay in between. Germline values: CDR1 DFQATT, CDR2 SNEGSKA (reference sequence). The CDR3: CSARDAGELSYEQYF. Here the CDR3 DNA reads TGCAGTGCTAGAGATGCTGGCGAACTGTCCTACGAGCAGTACTTC.

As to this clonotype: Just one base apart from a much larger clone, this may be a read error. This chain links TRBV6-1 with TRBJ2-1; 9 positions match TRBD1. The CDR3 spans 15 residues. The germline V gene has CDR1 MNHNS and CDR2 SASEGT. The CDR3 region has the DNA TGTGTCAGCAGTGAGGGGACAGGGAGGTACGATGAGCAGTTCTTC. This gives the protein CVSSEGTGRYDEQFF.

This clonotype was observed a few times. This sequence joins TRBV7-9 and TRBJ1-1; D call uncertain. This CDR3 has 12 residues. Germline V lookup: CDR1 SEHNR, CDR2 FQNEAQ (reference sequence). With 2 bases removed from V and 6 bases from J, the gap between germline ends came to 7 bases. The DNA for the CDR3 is TGTGCCAGCAGCTTAAGAGCGCCTGAAGCTTTCTTT. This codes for CASSLRAPEAFF.

For the CDR3, the DNA is TGTGCCAGCAGTTACTCTCGACAGGGCAATCAGCCCCAGCATTTT. It codes for CASSYSRQGNQPQHF. The chain employs TRBV6-6 and TRBJ1-5; D may be TRBD1 (6 bases). Germline-derived CDR1 and CDR2 are MNHNY and SVGAGI (reference sequence). Between the trimmed V and J ends, which lost 0 bases and 2 bases, there was a span of 8 bases. The CDR3 has 15 residues.

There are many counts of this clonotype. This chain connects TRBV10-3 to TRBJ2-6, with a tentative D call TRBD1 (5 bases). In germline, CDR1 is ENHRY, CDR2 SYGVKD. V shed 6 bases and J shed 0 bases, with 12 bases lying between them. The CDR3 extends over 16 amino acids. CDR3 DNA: TGTGCCATCAGCCAGGGTATTAGCTCTGGGGCCAACGTCCTGACTTTC. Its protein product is CAISQGISSGANVLTF.

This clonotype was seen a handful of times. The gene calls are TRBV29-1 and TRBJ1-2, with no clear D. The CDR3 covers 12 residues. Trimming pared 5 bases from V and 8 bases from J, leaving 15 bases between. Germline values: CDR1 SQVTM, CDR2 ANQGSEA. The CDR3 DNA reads TGCAGCGTTCGAGCGGGGAAGGCGGGCTACACCTTC. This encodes CSVRAGKAGYTF.

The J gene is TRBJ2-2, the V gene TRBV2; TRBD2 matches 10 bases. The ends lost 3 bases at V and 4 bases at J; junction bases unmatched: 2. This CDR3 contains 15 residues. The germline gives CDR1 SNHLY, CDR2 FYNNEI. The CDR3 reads CASSDPSGSTGELFF. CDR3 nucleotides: TGTGCCAGCAGTGATCCTAGCGGGAGCACCGGGGAGCTGTTTTTT. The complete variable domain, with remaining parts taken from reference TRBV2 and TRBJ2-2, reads EPEVTQTPSHQVTQMGQEVILRCVPISNHLYFYWYRQILGQKVEFLVSFYNNEISEKSEIFDDQFSVERPDGSNFTLKIRSTKLEDSAMYFCASSDPSGSTGELFFGEGSRLTVL.

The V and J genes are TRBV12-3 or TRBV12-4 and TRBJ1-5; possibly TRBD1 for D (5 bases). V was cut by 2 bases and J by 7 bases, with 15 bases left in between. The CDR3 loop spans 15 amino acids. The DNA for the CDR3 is TGTGCCAGCAGTTTACAGGGCCAGGGAGGACAGCCCCAGCATTTT. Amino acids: CASSLQGQGGQPQHF.